This T cell receptor beta chain was sequenced in a study of cytomegalovirus exposure and HLA in healthy donors. A multiplex PCR was run with 60 Vbeta primers and 13 Jbeta primers. This table comes from immunoSEQ multiplex PCR, and its TCRdb copy is limited to in-frame clones, with some not included. The table includes 190,000 or so clones, 70% to 85% detected once. The germline V gene has CDR1 SGHVS and CDR2 FQNEAQ. V was trimmed by 2 bases and J by 7 bases, leaving 8 bases between them. The CDR3 runs to 12 residues. The chain links TRBV7-8 to TRBJ1-2; D is unclear. The clonotype comes from a boy aged 2-9 years in good health and CMV-seronegative. The sequenced sample consisted of PBMCs. In DNA form, the CDR3 reads TGTGCCAGCAGCTTACGGTCCGGTGGCTACACCTTC. This codes for CASSLRSGGYTF.